This entry features one T cell receptor beta chain sequence. The antigen is undetermined. Subsequent to 10 days of culture, CD4+ T cells were isolated. The vaccine recipients had no prior SARS-CoV-2 infection, with negative nucleocapsid antibodies. The data were obtained in a study of vaccination effects on CD4 cells after COVID-19. Study background: Viral peptide pools were used in the ViraFEST assay to expand antigen-specific CD4+ T cells, and sequencing came afterward.

Findings and limits, study-wide: The study got few convalescent patients and did not collect any early post-infection timepoints. Vaccine- and infection-induced clones showed marked clonal contraction late following vaccination.

Method: immunoSEQ multiplex PCR; TCRdb's copy keeps in-frame clones and lacks some. The sample contains about 76,000 clones, 60% to 80% of which appear only once. The sequenced sample was CD4+ T cells from PBMCs cultured without peptide, obtained before COVID-19 vaccination. This receptor was obtained from a human donor who received a COVID-19 vaccine.

CDR3 amino acids: CASSSIGQPQHF. CDR3 bases: TGTGCCAGCAGCAGCATCGGGCAGCCCCAGCATTTT. The J gene is TRBJ1-5, the V gene TRBV6-5; the D is unclear. With 6 bases removed from V and 7 bases from J, the gap between germline ends came to 10 bases. The CDR3 is 12 amino acids. Germline-derived CDR1 and CDR2 are MNHEY and SVGAGI.